This is a list of T cell receptor beta chains from one sample in a study of blood T cell repertoires in COVID-19. Profiling relied on immunoSEQ multiplex PCR, and the TCRdb table lists in-frame clones only, not all of them. The sample holds roughly 400,000 clones, about 86% seen once. The material sequenced was PBMCs or T cells enriched from blood (not recorded which). The receptors were gathered from a woman aged 45 to 65 who had recovered from COVID-19. CDR3s include the opening cysteine and the closing phenylalanine or tryptophan. Each record gives: CDR3 protein, J gene, V gene, clone size. Some rows have no size entry. The others give once, few or many, or a class for an expanded clone.

CDR3 protein: CASSNQWTPNTGELFF; J gene: TRBJ2-2; V gene: TRBV18; clone size: -
CDR3 protein: CASSGGRSTEAFF; J gene: TRBJ1-1; V gene: TRBV2; clone size: -
CDR3 protein: CASSLAGTGGYQPQHF; J gene: TRBJ1-5; V gene: TRBV27; clone size: once
CDR3 protein: CASSLAPGVEKLFF; J gene: TRBJ1-4; V gene: TRBV5-1; clone size: -
CDR3 protein: CASSSLQGRDEQFF; J gene: TRBJ2-1; V gene: TRBV11-2; clone size: -
CDR3 protein: CASSSGSRADTQYF; J gene: TRBJ2-3; V gene: TRBV27; clone size: -
CDR3 protein: CASSQGQGNGYTF; J gene: TRBJ1-2; V gene: TRBV4-3; clone size: -
CDR3 protein: CASSLDRVNSALHF; J gene: TRBJ1-6; V gene: TRBV5-6; clone size: -
CDR3 protein: CASTQSGASNQPQHF; J gene: TRBJ1-5; V gene: TRBV2; clone size: -
CDR3 protein: CASSFYSTVGQGETDTQYF; J gene: TRBJ2-3; V gene: TRBV28; clone size: -
CDR3 protein: CAWSQKREQFF; J gene: TRBJ2-1; V gene: TRBV30; clone size: -
CDR3 protein: CASSLPPSGAGGLETQYF; J gene: TRBJ2-5; V gene: TRBV5-1; clone size: -
CDR3 protein: CASSMGLGVYGYTF; J gene: TRBJ1-2; V gene: TRBV19; clone size: -
CDR3 protein: CASRRQGSYTF; J gene: TRBJ1-2; V gene: TRBV2; clone size: -
CDR3 protein: CASSRTGGADGYTF; J gene: TRBJ1-2; V gene: TRBV5-5; clone size: -
CDR3 protein: CASSLGAEGYGYTF; J gene: TRBJ1-2; V gene: TRBV5-5; clone size: -
CDR3 protein: CAWSPDSSYEQYF; J gene: TRBJ2-7; V gene: TRBV30; clone size: few
CDR3 protein: CASSPIQETQYF; J gene: TRBJ2-5; V gene: TRBV6-2/TRBV6-3; clone size: -